This entry features one T cell receptor beta chain sequence. Germline V lookup: CDR1 SGHRS, CDR2 YFSETQ. There are 12 residues in the CDR3. Trimming left V 2 bases short and J 7 bases short, with 9 bases between. Authors' processing steps: Cell counts per sample came from amplifying reference gene primers. Here immunoSEQ multiplex PCR was the method, and the copy in TCRdb shows in-frame clones only, minus some. Clonal size and the V and J genes are those of that table, whereas D and trimming came from the DNA. The sample has about 350,000 clones, more than 75% seen once. The data were obtained in a study of blood T cell repertoires in COVID-19. Participants had their cohort set by participant-reported clinical history. Donors in Cohort 3 who had recovered were those with two negative PCRs, healthcare professional clearance, or resolution of their symptoms.

The V gene is TRBV5-1, the J gene TRBJ1-1; D uncertain. Sequences were obtained from PBMCs or T cells enriched from blood (not recorded which). This TCR was sampled from a woman aged 25 to 39 who had recovered from COVID-19. In DNA form, the CDR3 reads TGCGCCAGCAGCTTTCCGGGGATTGAAGCTTTCTTT. Amino acids: CASSFPGIEAFF. Filled out from reference TRBV5-1 and TRBJ1-1, the complete variable domain reads KAGVTQTPRYLIKTRGQQVTLSCSPISGHRSVSWYQQTPGQGLQFLFEYFSETQRNKGNFPGRFSGRQFSNSRSEMNVSTLELGDSALYLCASSFPGIEAFFGQGTRLTVV.